This TCR beta chain was profiled in a study of blood T cell repertoires in COVID-19. Study-wide context: COVID-19 samples collected from the United States, Italy and Spain covered acute and convalescent phases. PBMCs, B-cell-depleted T cells, or T cells provided the cDNA or gDNA that made up the material.

As handled by the study authors: Estimation of nucleated cell counts was performed using reference gene primer amplification. Profiling relied on immunoSEQ multiplex PCR, and the TCRdb table lists in-frame clones only, not all of them. Clone size and the V and J calls come from that table; the DNA yielded D and trimming. The data show about 64,000 clones, around 84% seen once. With 2 bases removed from V and 0 bases from J, the gap between germline ends came to 14 bases. The CDR3 is 16 amino acids. From germline, CDR1 is MNHNY and CDR2 SVGAGI (reference sequence). This chain uses TRBV6-6 with TRBJ2-7, with D possibly being TRBD1 (5 bases). The sample consisted of peripheral blood. The TCR sequence derives from a woman aged 55-70 years with acute or convalescent COVID-19. The CDR3 DNA follows: TGTGCCAGCAGTTACCCCAATCAGGGATTCTCCTACGAGCAGTACTTC. Its protein is CASSYPNQGFSYEQYF.